These 9 T cell receptor beta chains were sequenced from one sample in a study of OX40 agonist ivuxolimab in advanced cancers. Clones were sequenced by immunoSEQ multiplex PCR, and TCRdb holds only the in-frame ones, with some missing. The repertoire includes 50,000 to 60,000 clones, about 89% of them detected once, and about 4.1% sits in the top ten. Specimen: CD4+ or CD8+ T cells sorted from blood, collected in a trial of the OX40 agonist ivuxolimab. The origin of the receptors is an adult with an advanced solid tumor such as melanoma, head and neck, liver or kidney cancer.

The V and J genes are TRBV29-1 and TRBJ1-1; D might be TRBD1 (6 bases). CDR3 size: 10 residues. Between the trimmed V and J ends, which lost 6 bases and 6 bases, there was a span of 8 bases. Germline V gives CDR1 SQVTM, CDR2 ANQGSEA. The CDR3 region has the DNA TGCAGCGTAGGACAGCCTGAAGCTTTCTTT. Its translation is CSVGQPEAFF.

V usage is TRBV4-3 and J usage is TRBJ2-1, with 9 bases fitting TRBD2. CDR1 is LGHNA, CDR2 YSLEER, per germline. V trimming: 3 bases; J trimming: 5 bases; junction bases outside the gene matches: 5. The CDR3 has 15 residues. The CDR3 protein is CASSHISGSDNEQFF. The DNA of the CDR3 is TGCGCCAGCAGCCATATTAGCGGGAGTGACAATGAGCAGTTCTTC.

This chain links TRBV25-1 with TRBJ2-2, with D uncertain. Trimming removed 2 bases at V and 5 bases at J, with 3 bases between. This CDR3 spans 12 amino acids. From germline, CDR1 is MGHDK and CDR2 SYGVNS. For the CDR3, the DNA is TGTGCCAGCAGTGAAGGAACCGGGGAGCTGTTTTTT. It is translated as CASSEGTGELFF.

The gene calls are TRBV7-2 and TRBJ2-5, with 8 positions matching TRBD1. CDR1 SGHTA and CDR2 FQGNSA come from the germline V gene. The CDR3 loop spans 16 amino acids. The V segment lost 4 bases and the J segment 1 base; nucleotides outside the gene matches: 8. CDR3 residues: CASSSYPGQGQETQYF. The CDR3 nucleotides are TGTGCCAGCAGCTCCTACCCCGGACAGGGCCAAGAGACCCAGTACTTC.

The chain combines TRBV7-3 with TRBJ2-1, with 9 bases fitting TRBD2. CDR3 size: 17 residues. Germline lookup yields CDR1 SGHTA and CDR2 FQGTGA. Trimming removed 6 bases from V and 2 bases from J; junction bases left unmatched: 11. CDR3 in DNA: TGTGCCAGCAGTTTAGGATCGGGACTAGCCCCCTACAATGAGCAGTTCTTC. This translates into CASSLGSGLAPYNEQFF.

The V call is TRBV7-7, the J call TRBJ2-5; D may be TRBD1 (5 bases). The V and J ends lost 1 base and 2 bases respectively, with 11 bases between them. This CDR3 contains 15 residues. The germline CDR1 and CDR2 sequences are SSHAT and FNYEAQ (reference sequence). The CDR3 reads CASSLGPQGQETQYF. DNA of the CDR3: TGTGCCAGCAGCTTAGGTCCGCAGGGACAAGAGACCCAGTACTTC.

The chain carries TRBV11-2 and TRBJ2-2, with TRBD1 matching 7 bases. The CDR3 contains 15 residues. Germline V lookup: CDR1 SGHAT, CDR2 FQNNGV. V lost 2 bases to trimming and J lost 6 bases; unmatched junction nucleotides: 6. The CDR3 here is CASSLTGVGAGELFF. The CDR3 DNA reads as TGTGCCAGCAGCTTAACAGGGGTCGGAGCCGGGGAGCTGTTTTTT.

The V and J genes are TRBV28 and TRBJ2-7; a possible D gene is TRBD1 (6 bases). The germline V and J ends were trimmed by 2 bases and 1 base, with 12 bases remaining between them. Germline CDR1 and CDR2: MDHEN and SYDVKM. This CDR3 is built from 15 residues. CDR3 in amino acids: CASSLRGTLSYEQYF. CDR3 bases: TGTGCCAGCAGTTTAAGGGGGACGTTATCCTACGAGCAGTACTTC.

This clone was picked up one time. The CDR3 sequence is CASSLLWQGVEQYF. The CDR3 DNA reads as TGTGCCAGCAGTTTACTCTGGCAGGGGGTAGAGCAGTACTTC. V and J are TRBV28 and TRBJ2-7, with 7 positions matching TRBD1. V dropped 2 bases and J dropped 7; count of bases not matched to a gene: 8. CDR3 length: 14 amino acids. Germline-derived CDR1 and CDR2 are MDHEN and SYDVKM.